The rows below give T cell receptor beta chains drawn from one sample of a study of T-cell memory formation after mild COVID-19. TCRdb called the 5' RACE reads again in MiXCR, with one record for every CDR3 protein. The sample holds about 410,000 distinct CDR3 sequences, less than 25% seen once. Sequenced input: PBMCs or a T cell subset sorted from them (not recorded which). The receptor source for this set is an adult woman who had mild COVID-19 (a few samples of this study predate the infection). Cell type and time point are not known. The CDR3 runs from the conserved cysteine through the conserved F or W. D genes are given only for firm matches. Clone size is not always given. Where it is, it says once, few, many or a class for expanded clones.

d_call j_call v_call clone_size cdr3_nt cdr3_aa
NA TRBJ2-1 TRBV4-1 NA TGCGCCAGCAGCCAAGAAGGACGGGACCTGCCCGGGGTTAAGCAGTTCTTC CASSQEGRDLPGVKQFF
NA TRBJ2-5 TRBV6-5 NA TGTGCCAGCAGTTACGTGGGGGCGAAGGGAGAGACCCAGTACTTC CASSYVGAKGETQYF
NA TRBJ1-1 TRBV12-3/TRBV12-4 few TGTGCCAGCAGTCTCTCGGCCGGAGGCAGAGTTGAAGCTTTCTTT CASSLSAGGRVEAFF
TRBD1 TRBJ2-3 TRBV11-2 NA TGTGCCAGCAGGACGTTGAGGGGGCAGGTTCCGCAGTATTTT CASRTLRGQVPQYF
TRBD2 TRBJ2-7 TRBV5-1 few TGCGCCAGCAGCTTGGAACGGGAGGGCTACGAGCAGTACTTC CASSLEREGYEQYF
TRBD1 TRBJ1-2 TRBV4-1 NA TGCGCCAGCAGCCAGAGGGGACAGATCTATGGCTACACCTTC CASSQRGQIYGYTF
NA TRBJ2-1 TRBV12-3/TRBV12-4 NA TGTGCCACCCAGGTACCGGGGATATGGACCAATGAGCAGTTCTTC CATQVPGIWTNEQFF
NA TRBJ2-4 TRBV18 NA TGTGCCAGCTCACCACCGAGGAGTAACATTCAGTACTTC CASSPPRSNIQYF
NA TRBJ1-3 TRBV5-1 NA TGCGCCAGCAGCTTGGACAGGTCCTTCAACACCATATATTTT CASSLDRSFNTIYF
NA TRBJ1-3 TRBV6-5 NA TGTGCCAGCAGTTACTCGTTGCCCGGTCCTGGAAACACCATATATTTT CASSYSLPGPGNTIYF
NA TRBJ2-7 TRBV20-1 NA TGCAGTGCTAGAGACGGCAGTACCTACGAGCAGTACTTC CSARDGSTYEQYF
NA TRBJ2-7 TRBV4-1 NA TGCGCCAGCAGCCAGGAGGACAGCTACGAGCAGTACTTC CASSQEDSYEQYF
TRBD1 TRBJ1-5 TRBV7-2 NA TGTGCCAGCAGCTCCCGACAGGGGGGCAATCAGCCCCAGCATTTT CASSSRQGGNQPQHF
NA TRBJ1-2 TRBV7-2 NA TGTGCCAGCAGCTTAGGCTCTCGAGGGTATGGCTACACCTTC CASSLGSRGYGYTF
TRBD2 TRBJ2-7 TRBV5-5 NA TGTGCCAGCAGTCAGACTAGCGGCAGCCCCTACGAGCAGTACTTC CASSQTSGSPYEQYF
NA TRBJ2-2 TRBV7-6 many TGTGCCAGCAGCTTAGCGCGGGGCGCGAACACCGGGGAGCTGTTTTTT CASSLARGANTGELFF
NA TRBJ1-1 TRBV6-2/TRBV6-3 few TGTGCCAGCAGTTACTTAGGACAAGGAAAGACTGAAGCTTTCTTT CASSYLGQGKTEAFF
NA TRBJ2-7 TRBV4-2 NA TGTGCCAGCAGCCAAGTAACCGGGGGAACCTACGAGCAGTACTTC CASSQVTGGTYEQYF
NA TRBJ2-2 TRBV24-1 few TGTGCCACCAGTGACTTCGACCTACTGGGCACCGGGGAGCTGTTTTTT CATSDFDLLGTGELFF
TRBD2 TRBJ2-7 TRBV4-1 few TGTGCCAGCAGCCAAGATCCAAGCGGGGTTTACGAGCAGTACTTC CASSQDPSGVYEQYF
NA TRBJ1-2 TRBV19 once TGTGCCACCGAGTGGAGGGAGGATGGCTACACCTTC CATEWREDGYTF
NA TRBJ2-5 TRBV29-1 few TGCAGCGCCTCCCCGGGATATAGGTGGGAGACCCAGTACTTC CSASPGYRWETQYF
TRBD1 TRBJ1-2 TRBV24-1 NA TGTGCCACCAGTGGGACCAAAGGACAGGCGGGAACCTATGGCTACACCTTC CATSGTKGQAGTYGYTF
TRBD1 TRBJ2-7 TRBV4-1 NA TGCGCCAGCAGCCAAGATACCAATTGGGACAGGGGGTACGAGCAGTACTTC CASSQDTNWDRGYEQYF
NA TRBJ1-5 TRBV7-6 few TGTGCCAGCAGCCTAACGCCAGCTCCCGATCAGCCCCAGCATTTT CASSLTPAPDQPQHF
NA TRBJ1-1 TRBV4-2 NA TGTGCCAGCAGGCCAGGGGCCCTGAACACTGAAGCTTTCTTT CASRPGALNTEAFF
NA TRBJ2-1 TRBV5-1 few TGCGCCAGCAGCTTCGAAGGTGAGCAGTTCTTC CASSFEGEQFF
NA TRBJ1-4 TRBV7-9 few TGTGCCAGCAGCTTAGGGGCGATTAATGAAAAACTGTTTTTT CASSLGAINEKLFF
TRBD2 TRBJ2-7 TRBV20-1 NA TGCAGTGCTAGCGGACTAGCGGGAGGTCTCTACGAGCAGTACTTC CSASGLAGGLYEQYF
TRBD2 TRBJ2-3 TRBV11-3 NA TGTGCCAGCAGCCACGGACTAGCGGAAATAGATACGCAGTATTTT CASSHGLAEIDTQYF
NA TRBJ1-2 TRBV5-1 NA TGCGCCAGCAGCTCCGAATTAGGGTATGGCTACACCTTC CASSSELGYGYTF
NA TRBJ2-5 TRBV27 few TGTGCCAGCAGCCCATCCCCCGCAGAGACCCAGTACTTC CASSPSPAETQYF
NA TRBJ2-1 TRBV20-1 few TGCAGTGCTAATGACGGGACCTCCTACAATGAGCAGTTCTTC CSANDGTSYNEQFF
NA TRBJ2-7 TRBV11-2 few TGTGCCAGCAGCTTAGGTTGGGGGTCCTCCTACGAGCAGTACTTC CASSLGWGSSYEQYF
NA TRBJ2-3 TRBV5-1 few TGCGCCAGCAGCATGGAGGATACGCAGTATTTT CASSMEDTQYF
NA TRBJ1-1 TRBV7-9 few TGTGCCAGCACCCGGGGAGGGGGGAACACTGAAGCTTTCTTT CASTRGGGNTEAFF
NA TRBJ2-1 TRBV5-6 many TGTGCCAGCAGCCCACCCCTGAGCCTCTACAATGAGCAGTTCTTC CASSPPLSLYNEQFF
TRBD1 TRBJ2-7 TRBV6-2/TRBV6-3 NA TGTGCCAGCAGTCCTATCGGGACAGGGGGCCGATGGGGACTCGAGCAGTACTTC CASSPIGTGGRWGLEQYF
TRBD2 TRBJ2-7 TRBV2 few TGTGCCAGCCGAAATAGCGGGACCTCCTACGAGCAGTACTTC CASRNSGTSYEQYF
TRBD1 TRBJ1-6 TRBV20-1 few TGCAGTGCTAGTCCACAGGGGGCGGATAATTCACCCCTCCACTTT CSASPQGADNSPLHF
TRBD2 TRBJ2-1 TRBV6-5 NA TGTGCCAGCAGTTATTTAGCGGGCGTTCCCTACAATGAGCAGTTCTTC CASSYLAGVPYNEQFF
NA TRBJ2-7 TRBV25-1 NA TGTGCCAGCAGTGAATGGTTAGGGTCGGACGAGCAGTACTTC CASSEWLGSDEQYF
NA TRBJ1-2 TRBV5-1 NA TGCGCCAGCAGCTTGTCCGGGACCGGCTACACCTTC CASSLSGTGYTF
NA TRBJ2-1 TRBV28 NA TGTGCCAGCAGTTCGACTCACATGGATGAGCAGTTCTTC CASSSTHMDEQFF
NA TRBJ2-7 TRBV3-1 once TGTGCCAGCAGCCTCCGCCCCGTTAATTACGAGCAGTACTTC CASSLRPVNYEQYF
NA TRBJ2-5 TRBV25-1 NA TGTGCCAGCTCCAACCCAGGGGCACGAGAGACCCAGTACTTC CASSNPGARETQYF
NA TRBJ1-1 TRBV20-1 few TGCAGTGTTAGGGGTCCGATGAACACTGAAGCTTTCTTT CSVRGPMNTEAFF
TRBD1 TRBJ2-7 TRBV16 NA TGTGCCAGCAGCCAAAGACAGGGTCGAGTCGCTTACGAGCAGTACTTC CASSQRQGRVAYEQYF
TRBD1 TRBJ2-7 TRBV6-2/TRBV6-3 few TGTGCCAGCAGTTACCCCTCCGGGACAGGGGGTGGGTACGAGCAGTACTTC CASSYPSGTGGGYEQYF
NA TRBJ2-7 TRBV29-1 once TGCAGCGTTGGCTTATGGGCTGGCGAGCAGTACTTC CSVGLWAGEQYF
NA TRBJ1-2 TRBV7-2 few TGTGCCAGCAGCTTAGAATGGGCGAGGGTGGACTATGGCTACACCTTC CASSLEWARVDYGYTF
TRBD2 TRBJ2-1 TRBV4-2 NA TGTGCCAGCAGCCGGGGGCCTAGCGGGGTAAGCAATGAGCAGTTCTTC CASSRGPSGVSNEQFF
NA TRBJ1-1 TRBV6-2/TRBV6-3 NA TGTGCCAGCAGTTACCCCTTACTGAATAGTGAAGCTTTCTTT CASSYPLLNSEAFF
NA TRBJ1-3 TRBV20-1 few TGCAGTGCTCGACCTAGGTTCCCGGTGATGAGAAACACCATATATTTT CSARPRFPVMRNTIYF
NA TRBJ2-7 TRBV2 few TGTGCCAGCGAGGGGACAAATTACGAGCAGTACTTC CASEGTNYEQYF
TRBD1 TRBJ2-3 TRBV6-4 few TGTGCCAGCAGCAGCGACCCCGGACAGGGAGGAGATACGCAGTATTTT CASSSDPGQGGDTQYF
NA TRBJ2-7 TRBV20-1 few TGCAGTGCCATACTAGCACAAGGCTACGAGCAGTACTTC CSAILAQGYEQYF
NA TRBJ2-3 TRBV20-1 NA TGCAGTGCTAGAGATATAGCTACCCCCACAGATACGCAGTATTTT CSARDIATPTDTQYF